Sequencing of this T cell receptor (beta chain) was carried out in a study of T cells in Graves' hyperthyroidism and ophthalmopathy. The PBMCs studied were ones that came from roughly 9.1 ml fresh peripheral blood. In this sample, this clonotype turned up a few times. What it binds is not known. Study results and limitations: Ophthalmopathy cases were set apart from stable hyperthyroidism by a 13 V-J model.

The CDR3 is made up of 11 amino acids. The germline V gene encodes CDR1 SQVTM and CDR2 ANQGSEA. V was pared by 5 bases and J by 9 bases, with 4 bases of the junction left unmatched. RNA transcripts gave rise to amplified TCR beta CDR3 regions. The HTBI primer set served for first-round RT-PCR of the TCR CDR3. TCRdb fed the multiplex PCR reads into MiXCR, producing one record per CDR3 protein. Of about half a million distinct CDR3 sequences listed, 15% to 20% are singletons. This chain uses TRBV29-1 with TRBJ2-1; 7 bases align to TRBD1. Sequences were obtained from blood. The TCR sequence derives from a young woman with Graves' ophthalmopathy. CDR3: CSVLTGVEQFF. The CDR3 DNA follows: TGCAGCGTTTTAACAGGGGTTGAGCAGTTCTTC.